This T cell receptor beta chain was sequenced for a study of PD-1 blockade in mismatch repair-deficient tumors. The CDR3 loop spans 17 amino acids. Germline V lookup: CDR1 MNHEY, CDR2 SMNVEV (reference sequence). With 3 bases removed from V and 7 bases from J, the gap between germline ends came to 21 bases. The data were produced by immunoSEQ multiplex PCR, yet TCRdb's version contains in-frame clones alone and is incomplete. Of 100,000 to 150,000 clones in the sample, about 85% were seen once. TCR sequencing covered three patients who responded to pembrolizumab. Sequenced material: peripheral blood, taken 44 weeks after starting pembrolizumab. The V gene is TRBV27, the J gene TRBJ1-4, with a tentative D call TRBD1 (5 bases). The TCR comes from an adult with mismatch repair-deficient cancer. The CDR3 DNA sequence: TGTGCCAGCAGTTTTAGGGCCCCAGGGTTTCGGGTTGAAAAACTGTTTTTT. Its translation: CASSFRAPGFRVEKLFF.